Presented here are 26 T cell receptor beta chains from one specimen sequenced in a study of metastatic and nonmetastatic thyroid tumors. MiXCR reprocessed the PCR reads for TCRdb. The table shows approximately 38,000 clones, with about 15% occurring only once. All patients were untreated before thyroid surgery. What was sequenced was tumor tissue. The receptors come from a female donor with papillary thyroid cancer or a benign thyroid nodule (not recorded which). Some clones in this sample may be carry-over from other donors' samples.

As for this clone: A much larger clone sits a single nucleotide away, making a read error possible. The rearrangement links TRBV4-2 to TRBJ2-6; D remains ambiguous. V was shortened by 5 bases and J by 1 base, with 15 bases between the two germline ends. The CDR3 covers 17 residues. Germline V gene sequence: CDR1 LGHNA, CDR2 YNFKEQ. The CDR3 DNA reads as TGTGCCAGCAGCACACCGACTGGACCTTCTGGGGCCAACGTCCTGACTTTC. Its protein product is CASSTPTGPSGANVLTF.

This clone was seen ten or more times. The chain joins TRBV3-1 to TRBJ1-3, with D perhaps matching TRBD1 (5 bases). V lost 4 bases to trimming and J lost 0 bases, with 13 bases between them. The CDR3 is 16 residues long. Germline assignment: CDR1 LGHDT and CDR2 YNNKEL (reference sequence). CDR3: CASSLGRAGSGNTIYF. DNA for the CDR3: TGTGCCAGCAGCCTGGGCAGGGCGGGCTCTGGAAACACCATATATTTT.

This clone was seen more than once but under ten times. This rearrangement joins TRBV4-1 to TRBJ2-7; 8 positions match TRBD1. J was trimmed by 3 bases and V by 0 bases; bases with no gene match: 7. The length of the CDR3 is 16 residues. Looked up from germline, CDR1 is MGHRA and CDR2 is YSYEKL. The CDR3 region is CASSQDLYRGIYEQYF. For the CDR3, the DNA is TGCGCCAGCAGCCAAGATCTATACAGGGGGATCTACGAGCAGTACTTC.

This clone occurred many times. This rearrangement joins TRBV7-3 to TRBJ1-1, with TRBD1 identical over 8 bases. Germline V gene lookup returns CDR1 SGHTA and CDR2 FQGTGA. V shed 5 bases, J shed 3 bases, and the junction held 23 bases outside the gene matches. There are 20 residues in the CDR3. The CDR3 DNA follows: TGTGCCAGCAGCGACCCCTGGGGCGGGACAGGTGAGGGTACGGACACTGAAGCTTTCTTT. Its translation: CASSDPWGGTGEGTDTEAFF.

This clone has a count of ten or more. The chain couples TRBV6-2 or TRBV6-3 to TRBJ2-1; the D gene is possibly TRBD2 (6 bases). V was trimmed by 0 bases and J by 9 bases, leaving 15 bases between them. CDR1 is MNHEY, CDR2 SVGEGT, per germline. The CDR3 contains 15 residues. The CDR3 here is CASSYSFGLGGEQFF. The DNA of the CDR3 is TGTGCCAGCAGTTACTCGTTTGGACTGGGGGGTGAGCAGTTCTTC.

The gene calls are TRBV10-3 and TRBJ1-2; 7 nucleotides align to TRBD1. Germline CDR1 is ENHRY and CDR2 is SYGVKD. CDR3 length: 17 amino acids. V dropped 7 bases and J dropped 6; count of bases not matched to a gene: 20. For the CDR3, the DNA is TGTGCCATCACCCCAATGGACAGGCCCCCCCACTTTGATGGCTACACCTTC. Translation gives CAITPMDRPPHFDGYTF.

This clone was seen repeatedly, ten times or more. J is TRBJ2-2 and V is TRBV5-1; 9 nucleotides match TRBD2. This CDR3 has 15 residues. Germline CDR1 is SGHRS and CDR2 is YFSETQ. V gave up 3 bases and J gave up 3 bases; unmatched junction bases: 3. CDR3 amino acids: CASSSGTSYTGELFF. In DNA, the CDR3 is TGCGCCAGCAGCTCTGGGACTAGCTACACCGGGGAGCTGTTTTTT. Based on the CDR3 plus reference TRBV5-1 and TRBJ2-2, the full variable domain is KAGVTQTPRYLIKTRGQQVTLSCSPISGHRSVSWYQQTPGQGLQFLFEYFSETQRNKGNFPGRFSGRQFSNSRSEMNVSTLELGDSALYLCASSSGTSYTGELFFGEGSRLTVL.

In this sample, this clone turned up many times. The chain recombines TRBV5-1 with TRBJ2-2, with unresolved D. Trimming left V 0 bases short and J 1 base short, with 10 bases between. This CDR3 is 16 amino acids long. Germline CDR1 reads SGHRS; CDR2 reads YFSETQ. CDR3 DNA sequence: TGCGCCAGCAGCTTGGAGGCCCGAATGAACACCGGGGAGCTGTTTTTT. It translates to CASSLEARMNTGELFF.

This clone was counted at least ten times. The rearrangement links TRBV7-8 to TRBJ2-7, with D possibly called TRBD1 or TRBD2 (7 bases each). The CDR3 covers 18 residues. CDR1 is SGHVS and CDR2 is FQNEAQ in the germline V gene. The V gene lost 7 bases and the J gene lost 1 base, with 26 bases spanning the gap. CDR3 amino acids: CASTQGGYNQRGSYEQYF. The CDR3, as DNA: TGTGCCAGCACCCAGGGGGGGTATAACCAGCGCGGATCCTACGAGCAGTACTTC.

This chain connects TRBV7-8 to TRBJ1-6; 7 nucleotides align to TRBD1. Trimming at V came to 6 bases and at J to 10 bases, leaving 6 bases not matched to a gene. Per the germline V gene, CDR1 is SGHVS and CDR2 is FQNEAQ. CDR3 length: 13 amino acids. CDR3 region: CASRGDRDSPLHF. Written as DNA, the CDR3 is TGTGCCAGCAGGGGCGACAGGGACTCACCCCTCCACTTT.

This clone was seen repeatedly, ten times or more. The chain carries TRBV4-3 and TRBJ1-2; D is undetermined. The CDR3 covers 13 residues. V lost 0 bases and J lost 6, with 8 bases in between. Looked up from germline, CDR1 is LGHNA and CDR2 is YSLEER. The CDR3 protein is CASSQESGNGYTF. The CDR3 coding sequence is TGCGCCAGCAGCCAAGAATCCGGAAATGGCTACACCTTC.

This clone was recorded many times. The rearrangement links TRBV25-1 to TRBJ1-2; D might be TRBD1 (6 bases). CDR1 and CDR2 (germline): MGHDK, SYGVNS. V shed 3 bases and J shed 1 base, with 6 bases lying between them. This CDR3 contains 13 residues. DNA of the CDR3: TGTGCCAGCAGTGAGGACAGTAACTATGGCTACACCTTC. Translation: CASSEDSNYGYTF.

The sample holds a few counts of this clone. The chain joins TRBV28 to TRBJ2-7; no reliable D call. This CDR3 has 14 residues. In germline, CDR1 is MDHEN, CDR2 SYDVKM. V was pared by 5 bases and J by 0 bases, with 11 bases between. The CDR3 nucleotides read TGTGCCAGCAGTAACCTGTACACCTCCTACGAGCAGTACTTC. The encoded protein is CASSNLYTSYEQYF.

Concerning this clone itself: Other DNA sequences from this sample encode an identical CDR3 as well. The chain combines TRBV3-1 with TRBJ2-7; D possibly matches TRBD1 or TRBD2 (5 bases each). Trimming took off 5 bases at V and 5 bases at J, with 25 bases between the two ends. Germline CDR1 LGHDT, CDR2 YNNKEL (reference sequence). This CDR3 has 17 residues. In DNA, the CDR3 is TGTGCCAGCAGCAACCTGGGGCTAGCTGGAGAACGGGACGAGCAGTACTTC. Amino acid sequence: CASSNLGLAGERDEQYF.

Ten or more counts support this clone. The V and J genes are TRBV20-1 and TRBJ1-5, with a possible D match to TRBD1 (5 bases). This CDR3 is 15 amino acids long. Looked up from germline, CDR1 is DFQATT and CDR2 is SNEGSKA (reference sequence). The germline V and J ends were trimmed by 3 bases and 0 bases, with 12 bases remaining between them. In nucleotides, the CDR3 is TGCAGTGCTAGCGGGGCCGCACATAGCAATCAGCCCCAGCATTTT. The encoded protein is CSASGAAHSNQPQHF.

The table lists this clone with many counts. The gene calls are TRBV20-1 and TRBJ2-5; 10 bases map to TRBD2. Per the germline V gene, CDR1 is DFQATT and CDR2 is SNEGSKA (reference sequence). Trimming took 0 bases from V and 5 from J; bases not matched to a gene: 12. The CDR3 spans 17 residues. CDR3 loop: CSARDLSGRAAGETQYF. In DNA form, the CDR3 reads TGCAGTGCTAGAGACTTGAGCGGGAGGGCCGCCGGGGAGACCCAGTACTTC.

A remark on this clone: Relative to the germline gene, one junction end is altered; a read error may explain this. J is TRBJ1-6 and V is TRBV28; D may be TRBD1 (5 bases). This CDR3 is built from 16 residues. CDR1 is MDHEN and CDR2 is SYDVKM in the germline V gene. The CDR3 coding sequence is TGTGCCAGCAGTCCTGGGCGGGGGGTTGGAGGAAGGCCCCTACACTTT. Its protein is CASSPGRGVGGRPLHF. Full variable domain (remainder filled in from reference TRBV28 and TRBJ1-6): DVKVTQSSRYLVKRTGEKVFLECVQDMDHENMFWYRQDPGLGLRLIYFSYDVKMKEKGDIPEGYSVSREKKERFSLILESASTNQTSMYLCASSPGRGVGGRPLHFGNGTRLTVT.

The gene calls are TRBV19 and TRBJ2-6; TRBD1 matches at 12 bases. This CDR3 is built from 16 residues. Per the germline V gene, CDR1 is LNHDA and CDR2 is SQIVND (reference sequence). Losses at the gene ends were 9 bases for V and 2 bases for J; bases not matched to a gene: 5. The CDR3 loop is CASRRDRGPGANVLTF. Here the CDR3 DNA reads TGTGCCAGCAGACGGGACAGGGGGCCTGGGGCCAACGTCCTGACTTTC.

This clone was recorded many times. The chain uses TRBV18 and TRBJ1-2; D uncertain. V lost 1 base and J lost 5, with 14 bases in between. This CDR3 contains 15 residues. The germline V gene encodes CDR1 KGHSH and CDR2 LQKENI. CDR3 sequence: CASSPQLTEAYGYTF. CDR3 coding DNA: TGTGCCAGCTCACCACAGCTAACAGAAGCATATGGCTACACCTTC. The variable domain in full, completed from reference TRBV18 and TRBJ1-2, reads NAGVMQNPRHLVRRRGQEARLRCSPMKGHSHVYWYRQLPEEGLKFMVYLQKENIIDESGMPKERFSAEFPKEGPSILRIQQVVRGDSAAYFCASSPQLTEAYGYTFGSGTRLTVV.

There are many counts of this clone. The rearrangement uses TRBV4-1 and TRBJ2-2; D unresolved. Germline V CDR1 and CDR2: MGHRA, YSYEKL. V lost 5 bases, J lost 4 bases, and 11 bases lay in between. This CDR3 is 14 amino acids long. The CDR3 loop reads CASSAQLITGELFF. For the CDR3, the DNA is TGCGCCAGCAGCGCACAGCTCATCACCGGGGAGCTGTTTTTT.

This clone was seen at least ten times. This rearrangement joins TRBV12-3 or TRBV12-4 to TRBJ2-1, with TRBD2 identical over 7 bases. Germline trimming cut 8 bases from V and 4 bases from J; bases unmatched to any gene: 11. The CDR3 is 15 amino acids. The CDR3 DNA follows: TGTGCCAGCCGCCTACGGGGGGAGCGGTACAATGAGCAGTTCTTC. It is translated as CASRLRGERYNEQFF.

This clone turned up a few times. Being one base from a much bigger clone, this may be a read error. The chain has TRBV29-1 and TRBJ2-7; 7 bases line up with TRBD2. V shed 6 bases and J 3 bases; nucleotides not matched to a gene: 8. Germline CDR1 SQVTM, CDR2 ANQGSEA. The CDR3 is 13 amino acids. The CDR3 DNA sequence: TGCAGCGTGTGCCGGGACTACAACTACGAGCAGTACTTC. As protein: CSVCRDYNYEQYF.

With respect to this clone: A read error may produce the germline difference seen at one junction end. This chain links TRBV6-1 with TRBJ2-6; D is possibly TRBD1 (5 bases). The germline V gene has CDR1 MNHNS and CDR2 SASEGT. CDR3 length: 14 amino acids. This CDR3 is CASSLATGANFLTF. CDR3 DNA sequence: TGTGCCAGCTCGTTGGCGACTGGGGCCAACTTCCTGACTTTC.

This clone has at least ten counts. This chain joins TRBV30 and TRBJ2-7, with D possibly TRBD2 on 6 matching bases. Germline CDR1 reads GTSNPN; CDR2 reads SVGIG (reference sequence). The CDR3 has 14 amino acids. Trimming took off 1 base at V and 6 bases at J, with 16 bases between the two ends. This CDR3 reads CAWSAGGGPLEQYF. The DNA for the CDR3 is TGTGCCTGGAGTGCAGGCGGAGGGCCCCTCGAGCAGTACTTC.

This clone was seen repeatedly, ten times or more. The chain is built from TRBV7-2 and TRBJ1-1; no clear D gene. The CDR3 spans 15 residues. V lost 1 base, J lost 0 bases, and 9 bases lay in between. Germline V gene sequence: CDR1 SGHTA, CDR2 FQGNSA. The CDR3 is CASSLDPGMNTEAFF. The DNA for the CDR3 is TGTGCCAGCAGCTTAGACCCGGGCATGAACACTGAAGCTTTCTTT.

As for this clone: Possible read error: a much larger clone is one base away. V and J are TRBV29-1 and TRBJ2-7, with 7 bases lining up with TRBD2. The CDR3 extends over 12 amino acids. CDR1 and CDR2 from the germline V gene are SQVTM and ANQGSEA. The CDR3 DNA reads as TGCAGCGTTGAAGCCGCGGGAGCCGAGCAGCACTTC. Its translation is CSVEAAGAEQHF.